This T cell receptor (beta chain) was documented in a study of blood T cell repertoires in COVID-19. Overall study: Material from acute and convalescent COVID-19 was sourced from the United States, Italy and Spain.

The assay was immunoSEQ multiplex PCR, and TCRdb's table has in-frame clones only and misses some. The data contain roughly 450,000 clones, less than 95% of them singletons. This study enrolled people aged about 18 to 100 from about 26 US geographic areas. Participant-reported clinical history was the basis for cohort assignment. Recovery among Cohort 3 donors was established by two negative PCRs, clearance, or symptom resolution. Germline trimming cut 5 bases from V and 3 bases from J; bases unmatched to any gene: 8. Germline assignment: CDR1 SGHAT and CDR2 FQNNGV. The CDR3 is 16 residues long. The chain joins TRBV11-2 to TRBJ2-1, with TRBD1 identical over 9 bases. The receptor was derived from a man between 18 and 29 years old who had recovered from COVID-19. Sequencing was done on a sample of PBMCs or T cells enriched from blood (not recorded which). CDR3 sequence: CASSRRTGGDYNEQFF. In nucleotides, the CDR3 is TGTGCCAGCAGCCGAAGAACAGGGGGCGACTACAATGAGCAGTTCTTC. The variable domain in full, completed from reference TRBV11-2 and TRBJ2-1, reads EAGVAQSPRYKIIEKRQSVAFWCNPISGHATLYWYQQILGQGPKLLIQFQNNGVVDDSQLPKDRFSAERLKGVDSTLKIQPAKLEDSAVYLCASSRRTGGDYNEQFFGPGTRLTVL.